The 26 T cell receptor beta chains below come from one sample, sequenced in a study of cytomegalovirus exposure and HLA in healthy donors. Researchers ran the PCR with 60 Vbeta and 13 Jbeta primers. Using immunoSEQ multiplex PCR, the repertoire was profiled, and TCRdb retains in-frame clones only, with some absent. The profile shows about 100,000 clones, around 76% of them singletons. The sample was PBMCs. All receptors derive from a man aged 18-30 years in good health and CMV-seronegative.

This clone has only a few counts. This chain links TRBV5-1 with TRBJ2-7, with TRBD1 identical over 12 bases. J gave up 6 bases and V 2 bases, and 6 bases lay outside the gene matches. The CDR3 is 15 amino acids. Germline V gives CDR1 SGHRS, CDR2 YFSETQ. Here the CDR3 reads CASSLTGTGGGEQYF. In DNA form, the CDR3 reads TGCGCCAGCAGCTTAACCGGGACAGGGGGCGGCGAGCAGTACTTC.

This chain links TRBV11-3 with TRBJ1-1; 7 bases agree with TRBD1. Germline loops: CDR1 SGHNT, CDR2 YENEEA. CDR3 length equals 14 residues. Losses at the gene ends were 1 base for V and 1 base for J; bases not matched to a gene: 0. Here the CDR3 reads CASSLGTGNTEAFF. Here the CDR3 DNA reads TGTGCCAGCAGCTTAGGGACAGGGAACACTGAAGCTTTCTTT.

There are a few counts of this clone. The CDR3 region has the DNA TGTGCCAGCAGCGCCTCTACTAGCGGGGGGCAAAGCGCCCCGCGGGAGACCCAGTACTTC. As protein: CASSASTSGGQSAPRETQYF. The V and J genes are TRBV5-4 and TRBJ2-5, with 12 positions matching TRBD2. Germline V CDR1 and CDR2: SGHNT, YYREEE (reference sequence). The CDR3 is 20 residues long. V lost 4 bases to trimming and J lost 5 bases; unmatched junction nucleotides: 21.

The chain uses TRBV19 and TRBJ2-7; the D is unclear. Germline V gives CDR1 LNHDA, CDR2 SQIVND (reference sequence). V shed 5 bases and J shed 3 bases, with 14 bases lying between them. The CDR3 contains 14 residues. CDR3 sequence: CASSGRGQLYEQYF. DNA of the CDR3: TGTGCCAGTAGTGGCCGTGGGCAGCTCTACGAGCAGTACTTC. The complete variable domain, with remaining parts taken from reference TRBV19 and TRBJ2-7, reads DGGITQSPKYLFRKEGQNVTLSCEQNLNHDAMYWYRQDPGQGLRLIYYSQIVNDFQKGDIAEGYSVSREKKESFPLTVTSAQKNPTAFYLCASSGRGQLYEQYFGPGTRLTVT.

With regard to this clone: Mismatch with germline at one junction end may stem from a read error. Distinct nucleotide sequences in the sample also encode this CDR3. V is TRBV7-3 and J is TRBJ1-1; D remains ambiguous. The germline V gene has CDR1 SGHTA and CDR2 FQGTGA. This CDR3 is 13 amino acids long. CDR3 in amino acids: CASNLGPNTEAFF. The CDR3 DNA reads as TGCGCCAGCAACTTAGGGCCGAACACTGAAGCTTTCTTT. Together with reference TRBV7-3 and TRBJ1-1, the CDR3 gives the full variable domain: GAGVSQTPSNKVTEKGKYVELRCDPISGHTALYWYRQSLGQGPEFLIYFQGTGAADDSGLPNDRFFAVRPEGSVSTLKIQRTERGDSAVYLCASNLGPNTEAFFGQGTRLTVV.

The gene calls are TRBV14 and TRBJ2-7; 7 nucleotides agree with TRBD2. CDR1 and CDR2 (germline): SGHDN, FVKESK. The V and J ends lost 1 base and 7 bases, in that order; junction bases with no gene match: 10. The CDR3 runs 15 residues. CDR3 sequence: CASSQAGGGSGEQYF. CDR3 coding DNA: TGTGCCAGCAGCCAAGCCGGGGGAGGGTCCGGAGAGCAGTACTTC.

This chain links TRBV7-2 with TRBJ1-2, with D possibly matching TRBD1 (6 bases). The CDR3 is made up of 17 amino acids. Germline values: CDR1 SGHTA, CDR2 FQGNSA. V lost 0 bases and J 5 bases, leaving 19 bases between the germline ends. The CDR3 DNA is TGTGCCAGCAGCTTAGCGGTGGGGTTTCGGACAGATTATGGCTACACCTTC. Protein sequence: CASSLAVGFRTDYGYTF.

CDR3 amino acids: CASSSGQEAGELFF. The CDR3 DNA reads as TGTGCCAGCAGCAGCGGACAGGAGGCCGGGGAGCTGTTTTTT. The V call is TRBV11-1, the J call TRBJ2-2; 7 positions match TRBD1. The V gene's germline CDR1 is SGHAT and CDR2 FQDESV (reference sequence). This CDR3 has 14 amino acids. V trimming: 5 bases; J trimming: 6 bases; junction bases outside the gene matches: 6.

J is TRBJ1-6 and V is TRBV2, with D perhaps TRBD1 (5 bases). The germline V gene has CDR1 SNHLY and CDR2 FYNNEI. The CDR3 runs to 15 residues. V was clipped by 1 base and J by 6 bases, with 10 bases between them. The chain's CDR3 is CASSEGQGGNSPLHF. CDR3 nucleotide sequence: TGTGCCAGCAGTGAAGGGCAGGGAGGTAATTCACCCCTCCACTTT.

The chain links TRBV7-6 to TRBJ2-7, with TRBD1 matching over 7 bases. V gave up 5 bases and J gave up 7 bases; unmatched junction bases: 23. Germline CDR1 SGHVS, CDR2 FNYEAQ. The CDR3 loop spans 18 amino acids. CDR3 sequence (DNA): TGTGCCAGCAGCCTGGGGACAGAATGGGGCGCGGGTGGTGGGGAGCAGTACTTC. This encodes CASSLGTEWGAGGGEQYF.

V usage is TRBV11-2 and J usage is TRBJ2-7, with a tentative D call TRBD1 (6 bases). Germline CDR1 and CDR2: SGHAT and FQNNGV. The V gene lost 5 bases and the J gene lost 1 base, with 15 bases spanning the gap. The CDR3 spans 15 residues. In nucleotides, the CDR3 is TGTGCCAGCAGCCGAAGACCAGGGGAATCCTACGAGCAGTACTTC. Encoded protein: CASSRRPGESYEQYF.

The gene calls are TRBV5-4 and TRBJ1-3, with TRBD1 identical over 8 bases. Germline V CDR1 and CDR2: SGHNT, YYREEE (reference sequence). The CDR3 runs 16 residues. V lost 1 base, J lost 0 bases, and 3 bases stayed unmatched. The CDR3 spells CASSLQGAFSGNTIYF. CDR3 nucleotides: TGTGCCAGCAGCTTGCAGGGGGCCTTCTCTGGAAACACCATATATTTT. Together with reference TRBV5-4 and TRBJ1-3, the CDR3 gives the full variable domain: ETGVTQSPTHLIKTRGQQVTLRCSSQSGHNTVSWYQQALGQGPQFIFQYYREEENGRGNFPPRFSGLQFPNYSSELNVNALELDDSALYLCASSLQGAFSGNTIYFGEGSWLTVV.

The rearrangement uses TRBV10-3 and TRBJ2-7, with no clear D. Between the trimmed V and J ends, which lost 11 bases and 3 bases, there was a span of 17 bases. Germline values: CDR1 ENHRY, CDR2 SYGVKD. The CDR3 loop spans 13 amino acids. The CDR3: CASRPPGYYEQYF. CDR3 bases: TGTGCCTCCCGACCCCCAGGATACTACGAGCAGTACTTC.

This sequence joins TRBV29-1 and TRBJ2-2, with D possibly matching TRBD2 (6 bases). The V gene's germline CDR1 is SQVTM and CDR2 ANQGSEA. V gave up 3 bases and J gave up 4 bases, with 9 bases separating them. The CDR3 runs to 13 residues. Written as DNA, the CDR3 is TGCAGCGTTGAGGGGGGTGCCACCGGGGAGCTGTTTTTT. Amino acids: CSVEGGATGELFF.

The rearrangement links TRBV12-2 to TRBJ2-5; TRBD2, the table's D call, was not compared with the DNA. TRBV12-2 is a documented pseudogene. CDR3 length equals 16 residues. The CDR3 sequence is CASRLPRRAGQETQYF. DNA of the CDR3: TGTGCAAGTCGCTTACCCCGAAGAGCGGGGCAAGAGACCCAGTACTTC.

V is TRBV5-4 and J is TRBJ2-7; D not resolved. The CDR3 length is 13 residues. Germline CDR1 and CDR2: SGHNT and YYREEE (reference sequence). Trimming took 1 base from V and 7 from J, leaving 12 bases between them. Written as DNA, the CDR3 is TGTGCCAGCAGCTTGACACCCTCTTGGGAGCAGTACTTC. Translation gives CASSLTPSWEQYF. The variable domain in full, with the rest retrieved from reference TRBV5-4 and TRBJ2-7, is ETGVTQSPTHLIKTRGQQVTLRCSSQSGHNTVSWYQQALGQGPQFIFQYYREEENGRGNFPPRFSGLQFPNYSSELNVNALELDDSALYLCASSLTPSWEQYFGPGTRLTVT.

The genes are TRBV19 and TRBJ2-6; D unresolved. V was shortened by 1 base and J by 4 bases, with 8 bases between the two germline ends. The CDR3 loop spans 15 amino acids. Germline CDR1 LNHDA, CDR2 SQIVND (reference sequence). The CDR3 spells CASSIGSTGANVLTF. CDR3 bases: TGTGCCAGTAGTATAGGTAGCACAGGGGCCAACGTCCTGACTTTC.

V usage is TRBV4-3 and J usage is TRBJ1-1; 7 nucleotides line up with TRBD1. The CDR3 length is 14 residues. The germline CDR1 and CDR2 sequences are LGHNA and YSLEER. Losses at the gene ends were 3 bases for V and 5 bases for J; bases not matched to a gene: 6. The chain's CDR3 is CASSHEIQGTEAFF. Written as DNA, the CDR3 is TGCGCCAGCAGCCATGAAATACAGGGGACTGAAGCTTTCTTT.

The V gene is TRBV5-1, the J gene TRBJ1-1; weak D call: TRBD1 (6 bases). The length of the CDR3 is 14 residues. Germline assignment: CDR1 SGHRS and CDR2 YFSETQ. Trimming took off 0 bases at V and 6 bases at J, with 12 bases between the two ends. The CDR3 DNA sequence: TGCGCCAGCAGCTTGGGGCTTGAGGGGGCTGAAGCTTTCTTT. This encodes CASSLGLEGAEAFF.

This clone was seen only once. The chain has TRBV7-9 and TRBJ2-2, with 8 bases lining up with TRBD1. The CDR3 has 14 amino acids. Germline V gene sequence: CDR1 SEHNR, CDR2 FQNEAQ (reference sequence). V lost 5 bases and J lost 4; bases outside the gene matches: 3. CDR3 nucleotide sequence: TGTGCCAGCAGCCGACAGGGGCCCACCGGGGAGCTGTTTTTT. Translated, it gives CASSRQGPTGELFF. The variable domain in full, with the rest retrieved from reference TRBV7-9 and TRBJ2-2, is DTGVSQNPRHKITKRGQNVTFRCDPISEHNRLYWYRQTLGQGPEFLTYFQNEAQLEKSRLLSDRFSAERPKGSFSTLEIQRTEQGDSAMYLCASSRQGPTGELFFGEGSRLTVL.

A word on this clone: At one end the junction does not follow the germline gene, possibly because of a read error. The chain couples TRBV7-9 to TRBJ2-3; 12 positions agree with TRBD2. The CDR3 is 15 amino acids. CDR1 and CDR2 from the germline V gene are SEHNR and FQNEAQ (reference sequence). CDR3 DNA sequence: TGTGCCAGCAGCCTAGCGGGGGGGATCACAGATACGCAGTATTTT. It yields the protein CASSLAGGITDTQYF.

The chain employs TRBV5-1 and TRBJ2-7; the D is unclear. Per germline, CDR1 SGHRS and CDR2 YFSETQ. V was clipped by 4 bases and J by 3 bases, with 8 bases between them. CDR3 size: 12 residues. The CDR3 is CASSQNDYEQYF. The DNA of the CDR3 is TGCGCCAGCAGCCAGAACGACTACGAGCAGTACTTC.

CDR3 in amino acids: CASSTLTTGAETQYF. CDR3 nucleotides: TGTGCCAGTAGTACTTTGACGACAGGGGCAGAGACCCAGTACTTC. The rearrangement joins TRBV19 to TRBJ2-5; TRBD1 aligns across 8 bases. CDR3 length: 15 amino acids. The germline V gene encodes CDR1 LNHDA and CDR2 SQIVND (reference sequence). V lost 4 bases and J lost 4; bases outside the gene matches: 8.

V usage is TRBV14 and J usage is TRBJ1-2; D unclear. The CDR3 length is 16 residues. The V end was cut by 1 base, the J end by 0 bases, with 12 bases between. Per germline, CDR1 SGHDN and CDR2 FVKESK. CDR3: CASSQGAGVTNYGYTF. In DNA, the CDR3 is TGTGCCAGCAGCCAAGGGGCGGGAGTCACTAACTATGGCTACACCTTC. The full variable domain, in which reference TRBV14 and TRBJ1-2 provide the parts outside the CDR3, is EAGVTQFPSHSVIEKGQTVTLRCDPISGHDNLYWYRRVMGKEIKFLLHFVKESKQDESGMPNNRFLAERTGGTYSTLKVQPAELEDSGVYFCASSQGAGVTNYGYTFGSGTRLTVV.

The chain carries TRBV5-4 and TRBJ1-2; 7 nucleotides line up with TRBD1. The length of the CDR3 is 14 residues. From germline, CDR1 is SGHNT and CDR2 YYREEE (reference sequence). The V segment lost 4 bases and the J segment 0 bases; nucleotides outside the gene matches: 3. The CDR3 DNA is TGTGCCAGCAGCGGGGACAGTACTAACTATGGCTACACCTTC. Protein sequence: CASSGDSTNYGYTF.

The chain carries TRBV6-5 and TRBJ2-7; possibly TRBD1 for D (6 bases). Between the trimmed V and J ends, which lost 1 base and 5 bases, there was a span of 9 bases. From germline, CDR1 is MNHEY and CDR2 SVGAGI. The CDR3 loop spans 13 amino acids. The CDR3 DNA follows: TGTGCCAGCAGTTACTTACAGGGCCACGAGCAGTACTTC. Its translation: CASSYLQGHEQYF.